A single sample is the source of the 20 T cell receptor beta chains below, sequenced in a study of T cell responses to AZD1222 COVID-19 vaccine. Assay: immunoSEQ multiplex PCR; the TCRdb copy retains only in-frame clones and omits some. The repertoire holds roughly 250,000 clones, with 90% to 95% as singletons. The sample was peripheral blood, taken on day 0 of AZD1222 vaccination. The source is an adult in good health.

J is TRBJ1-6 and V is TRBV28, with D unresolved. The V end was cut by 5 bases, the J end by 8 bases, with 16 bases between. Germline CDR1 and CDR2: MDHEN and SYDVKM. The CDR3 sequence is 15 residues long. CDR3 nucleotides: TGTGCCAGCAGTACGTGGGCCCCACGTGATTCACCCCTCCACTTT. Amino acids: CASSTWAPRDSPLHF.

The sample holds a few counts of this clone. This chain joins TRBV7-8 and TRBJ2-7, with D possibly matching TRBD2 (5 bases). Trimming cost V 5 bases and J 0 bases, with 8 bases left between them. The CDR3 loop spans 13 amino acids. Germline V CDR1 and CDR2: SGHVS, FQNEAQ. For the CDR3, the DNA is TGTGCCAGCAGCCTCGGGATCTCCTACGAGCAGTACTTC. This encodes CASSLGISYEQYF.

This rearrangement joins TRBV9 to TRBJ2-5, with TRBD1 as a possible D gene (8 bases). The CDR3 extends over 16 amino acids. Germline CDR1 and CDR2: SGDLS and YYNGEE. Trimming cost V 4 bases and J 4 bases, with 20 bases left between them. DNA of the CDR3: TGTGCCAGCAGCTTCCGGACAGGGAGCGGGGTAGAGACCCAGTACTTC. Its translation is CASSFRTGSGVETQYF.

The rearrangement links TRBV25-1 to TRBJ2-7; maybe TRBD1 (5 bases). CDR1 and CDR2 from the germline V gene are MGHDK and SYGVNS. CDR3 length: 11 amino acids. V lost 8 bases and J 8 bases, leaving 13 bases between the germline ends. CDR3 in DNA: TGTGCCAGCTCTAGGGGCGAGAAGCAGTACTTC. It specifies CASSRGEKQYF.

This clone was observed once. The chain is built from TRBV28 and TRBJ1-1, with D perhaps matching TRBD1 (6 bases). Germline V gene sequence: CDR1 MDHEN, CDR2 SYDVKM. The germline V and J ends were trimmed by 2 bases and 0 bases, with 16 bases remaining between them. The CDR3 is 17 residues long. CDR3 sequence: CASSLSVQGRVNTEAFF. DNA of the CDR3: TGTGCCAGCAGTTTAAGCGTTCAGGGGAGGGTGAACACTGAAGCTTTCTTT.

This chain uses TRBV24-1 with TRBJ2-1, with TRBD1 matching over 8 bases. V was pared by 4 bases and J by 3 bases, with 4 bases of the junction left unmatched. The germline CDR1 and CDR2 sequences are KGHDR and SFDVKD. The CDR3 runs to 15 residues. CDR3 nucleotide sequence: TGTGCCACCAGTGAGGAGACAGGGGTCTACAATGAGCAGTTCTTC. As protein: CATSEETGVYNEQFF.

The chain combines TRBV7-9 with TRBJ1-1, with D perhaps TRBD1 (6 bases). Trimming left V 4 bases short and J 0 bases short, with 12 bases between. Germline V gene data show CDR1 as SEHNR and CDR2 as FQNEAQ (reference sequence). The CDR3 is 15 amino acids. The CDR3 DNA reads TGTGCCAGCAGCTCAGGACAGAGACTGAACACTGAAGCTTTCTTT. Translating it yields CASSSGQRLNTEAFF.

The chain joins TRBV14 to TRBJ1-1; a weak D match, TRBD1 (5 bases). V lost 4 bases and J lost 7, with 19 bases in between. The CDR3 contains 15 residues. Germline V gives CDR1 SGHDN, CDR2 FVKESK. CDR3 sequence reads: CASSRTQGLSLEAFF. The DNA for the CDR3 is TGTGCCAGCAGCCGGACCCAGGGACTTTCGCTTGAAGCTTTCTTT.

The chain couples TRBV11-3 to TRBJ2-3, with a possible D match to TRBD2 (6 bases). V lost 4 bases, J lost 5 bases, and 16 bases lay in between. The CDR3 length is 15 residues. Germline V CDR1 and CDR2: SGHNT, YENEEA. CDR3 coding DNA: TGTGCCAGCAGCTCAAACCCGGGAGCCGGAGATACGCAGTATTTT. This sequence encodes CASSSNPGAGDTQYF. Drawing the rest from reference TRBV11-3 and TRBJ2-3, the complete variable domain is EAGVVQSPRYKIIEKKQPVAFWCNPISGHNTLYWYLQNLGQGPELLIRYENEEAVDDSQLPKDRFSAERLKGVDSTLKIQPAELGDSAVYLCASSSNPGAGDTQYFGPGTRLTVL.

This chain joins TRBV3-1 (or the pseudogene TRBV3-2) and TRBJ2-1; 12 positions match TRBD2. CDR1 LGHDT and CDR2 YNNKEL come from the germline V gene (reference sequence). This CDR3 region has 16 residues. Trimming at V came to 3 bases and at J to 9 bases, leaving 9 bases not matched to a gene. CDR3 sequence: CASSHTTSGRIFEQFF. In nucleotides, the CDR3 is TGTGCCAGCAGCCACACGACTAGCGGGAGAATTTTTGAGCAGTTCTTC.

The genes are TRBV19 and TRBJ2-7, with TRBD1 identical over 7 bases. V trimming: 5 bases; J trimming: 7 bases; junction bases outside the gene matches: 11. Germline V gives CDR1 LNHDA, CDR2 SQIVND (reference sequence). The CDR3 totals 14 residues. The CDR3 sequence: CASSFSGTVREQYF. In nucleotides, the CDR3 is TGTGCCAGTAGTTTCTCCGGGACAGTACGGGAGCAGTACTTC.

The chain has TRBV11-2 and TRBJ2-7; 8 bases align to TRBD1. Germline V gene data show CDR1 as SGHAT and CDR2 as FQNNGV. V lost 5 bases and J lost 1; bases outside the gene matches: 7. This CDR3 region has 15 residues. CDR3 in DNA: TGTGCCAGCAGCCCCTGGGACAGGTCGTCCTACGAGCAGTACTTC. This sequence encodes CASSPWDRSSYEQYF.

The V and J genes are TRBV7-2 and TRBJ1-5; the D is unclear. Germline assignment: CDR1 SGHTA and CDR2 FQGNSA. This CDR3 region has 18 residues. V dropped 7 bases and J dropped 0 bases, with 22 bases sitting between them. The CDR3 DNA reads TGTGCCAGCACCAGCCCGAAGCAGGTTCACTATAGCAATCAGCCCCAGCATTTT. It translates to CASTSPKQVHYSNQPQHF. Supplemented by reference TRBV7-2 and TRBJ1-5, the full variable domain reads GAGVSQSPSNKVTEKGKDVELRCDPISGHTALYWYRQSLGQGLEFLIYFQGNSAPDKSGLPSDRFSAERTGGSVSTLTIQRTQQEDSAVYLCASTSPKQVHYSNQPQHFGDGTRLSIL.

The rearrangement uses TRBV5-1 and TRBJ2-1; unclear D gene. V was shortened by 0 bases and J by 8 bases, with 12 bases between the two germline ends. In germline, CDR1 is SGHRS, CDR2 YFSETQ. The CDR3 is 14 residues long. The chain's CDR3 is CASSLVWGRDEQFF. The CDR3 DNA reads TGCGCCAGCAGCTTGGTTTGGGGTAGGGATGAGCAGTTCTTC.

The rearrangement uses TRBV28 and TRBJ2-7; 12 bases agree with TRBD1. This CDR3 has 14 amino acids. From germline, CDR1 is MDHEN and CDR2 SYDVKM. J gave up 6 bases and V 4 bases, and 4 bases lay outside the gene matches. Here the CDR3 DNA reads TGTGCCAGCAGTTCCGGGACAGGGGGCTCCGAGCAGTACTTC. Residues: CASSSGTGGSEQYF.

The CDR3 is CASSLDSTYGYTF. The CDR3 coding sequence is TGTGCCAGCAGTTTGGACAGCACCTATGGCTACACCTTC. The chain has TRBV12-3 or TRBV12-4 and TRBJ1-2; tentatively, D is TRBD1 (6 bases). The length of the CDR3 is 13 residues. The germline V and J ends were trimmed by 3 bases and 4 bases, with 9 bases remaining between them.

The CDR3, as DNA: TGTGCCAGTAAATTGGGGACCACTAGCACAGATACGCAGTATTTT. Its translation is CASKLGTTSTDTQYF. This sequence joins TRBV19 and TRBJ2-3, with D tentatively TRBD1 or TRBD2 (5 bases each). The CDR3 consists of 15 residues. CDR1 is LNHDA and CDR2 is SQIVND in the germline V gene (reference sequence). With 7 bases removed from V and 0 bases from J, the gap between germline ends came to 14 bases.

This clone has just a few counts. This sample includes further DNA sequences coding for the same CDR3. The chain couples TRBV10-3 to TRBJ1-1; no clear D gene. Trimming cost V 0 bases and J 3 bases, with 5 bases left between them. There are 13 residues in the CDR3. The germline V gene has CDR1 ENHRY and CDR2 SYGVKD. The CDR3 region has the DNA TGTGCCATCAGTGAGTCAAGGGACACTGAAGCTTTCTTT. Amino acids: CAISESRDTEAFF.

The chain has TRBV28 and TRBJ1-2, with unresolved D. Germline assignment: CDR1 MDHEN and CDR2 SYDVKM. The CDR3 sequence is 15 residues long. The V end was cut by 1 base, the J end by 2 bases, with 11 bases between. The CDR3 coding sequence is TGTGCCAGCAGTTTATTTGGAAGGGCCAACTATGGCTACACCTTC. As protein: CASSLFGRANYGYTF.

With respect to this clone: Other DNA sequences in the sample encode the same CDR3. This chain connects TRBV5-4 to TRBJ1-1; the D is unclear. Trimming stripped 3 bases from V and 1 base from J, with 7 bases between. Per the germline V gene, CDR1 is SGHNT and CDR2 is YYREEE (reference sequence). CDR3 size: 13 residues. This CDR3 is CASSWTANTEAFF. As DNA, the CDR3 is TGTGCCAGCAGCTGGACGGCGAACACTGAAGCTTTCTTT.